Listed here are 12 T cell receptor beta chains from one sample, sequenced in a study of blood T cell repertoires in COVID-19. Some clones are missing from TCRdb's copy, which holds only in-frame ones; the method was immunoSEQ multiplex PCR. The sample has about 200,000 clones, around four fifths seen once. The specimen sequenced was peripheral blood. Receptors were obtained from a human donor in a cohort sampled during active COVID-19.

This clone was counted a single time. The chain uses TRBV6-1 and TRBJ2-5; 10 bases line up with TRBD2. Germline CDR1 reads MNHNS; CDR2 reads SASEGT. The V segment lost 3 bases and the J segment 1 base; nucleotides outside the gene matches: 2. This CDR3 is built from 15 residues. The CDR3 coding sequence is TGTGCCAGCAGTGACAGCGGGAGGGCCCAAGAGACCCAGTACTTC. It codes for CASSDSGRAQETQYF.

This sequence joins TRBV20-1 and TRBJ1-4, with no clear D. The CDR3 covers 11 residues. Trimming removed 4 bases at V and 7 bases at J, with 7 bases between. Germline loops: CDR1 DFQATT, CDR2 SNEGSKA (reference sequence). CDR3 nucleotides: TGCAGTGCTACCCCGGGTGAAAAACTGTTTTTT. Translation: CSATPGEKLFF.

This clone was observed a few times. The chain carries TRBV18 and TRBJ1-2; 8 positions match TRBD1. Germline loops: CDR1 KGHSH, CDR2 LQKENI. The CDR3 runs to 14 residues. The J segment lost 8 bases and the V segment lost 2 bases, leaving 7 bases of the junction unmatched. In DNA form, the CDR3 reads TGTGCCAGCTCACCAGAGACAGGGGACAGAGGCTACACCTTC. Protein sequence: CASSPETGDRGYTF.

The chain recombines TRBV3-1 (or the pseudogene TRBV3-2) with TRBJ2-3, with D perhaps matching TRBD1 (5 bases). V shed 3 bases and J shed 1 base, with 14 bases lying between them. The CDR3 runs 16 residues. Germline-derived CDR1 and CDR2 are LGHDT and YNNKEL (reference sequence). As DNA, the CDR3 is TGTGCCAGCAGCCACCAACCGACAGTCCGCACAGATACGCAGTATTTT. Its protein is CASSHQPTVRTDTQYF.

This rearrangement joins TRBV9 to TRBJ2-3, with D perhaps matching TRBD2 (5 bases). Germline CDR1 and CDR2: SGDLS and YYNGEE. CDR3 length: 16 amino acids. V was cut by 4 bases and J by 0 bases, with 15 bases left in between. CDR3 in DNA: TGTGCCAGCAGCCAAAGAGGGCATTCCAGCACAGATACGCAGTATTTT. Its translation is CASSQRGHSSTDTQYF.

DNA for the CDR3: TGTGCCAGCTCACCGGGGTCAGGGCCACTTTATGGCTACACCTTC. Translation gives CASSPGSGPLYGYTF. V and J are TRBV18 and TRBJ1-2, with D perhaps TRBD1 (5 bases). The CDR3 extends over 15 amino acids. Germline CDR1 is KGHSH and CDR2 is LQKENI. V lost 3 bases and J lost 5, with 16 bases in between. The entire variable domain, with the rest obtained from reference TRBV18 and TRBJ1-2, is as follows: NAGVMQNPRHLVRRRGQEARLRCSPMKGHSHVYWYRQLPEEGLKFMVYLQKENIIDESGMPKERFSAEFPKEGPSILRIQQVVRGDSAAYFCASSPGSGPLYGYTFGSGTRLTVV.

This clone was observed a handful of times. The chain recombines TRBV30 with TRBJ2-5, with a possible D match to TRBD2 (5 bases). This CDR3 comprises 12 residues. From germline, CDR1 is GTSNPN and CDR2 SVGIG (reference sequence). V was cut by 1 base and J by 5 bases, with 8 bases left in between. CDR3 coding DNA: TGTGCCTGGAGTGGGCCGGGGGAGACCCAGTACTTC. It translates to CAWSGPGETQYF.

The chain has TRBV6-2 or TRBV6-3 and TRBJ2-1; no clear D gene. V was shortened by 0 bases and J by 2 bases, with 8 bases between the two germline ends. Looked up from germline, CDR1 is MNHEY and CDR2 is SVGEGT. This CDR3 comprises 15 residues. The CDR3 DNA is TGTGCCAGCAGTTACTCCAGTGGCCCCTACAATGAGCAGTTCTTC. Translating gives CASSYSSGPYNEQFF.

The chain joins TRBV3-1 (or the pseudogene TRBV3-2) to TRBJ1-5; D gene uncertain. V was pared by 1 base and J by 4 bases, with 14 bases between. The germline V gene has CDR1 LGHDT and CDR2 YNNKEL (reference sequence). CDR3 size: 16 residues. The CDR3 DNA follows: TGTGCCAGCAGCCAAGGGAGGGTACAGAATAATCAGCCCCAGCATTTT. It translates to CASSQGRVQNNQPQHF.

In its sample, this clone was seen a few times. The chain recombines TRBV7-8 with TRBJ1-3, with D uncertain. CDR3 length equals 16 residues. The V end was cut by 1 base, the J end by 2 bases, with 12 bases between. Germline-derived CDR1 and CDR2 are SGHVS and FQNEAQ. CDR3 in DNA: TGTGCCAGCAGCTTAGGGCAGGCTTCTCCTGGAAACACCATATATTTT. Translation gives CASSLGQASPGNTIYF. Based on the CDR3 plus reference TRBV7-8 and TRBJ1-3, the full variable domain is GAGVSQSPRYKVAKRGQDVALRCDPISGHVSLFWYQQALGQGPEFLTYFQNEAQLDKSGLPSDRFFAERPEGSVSTLKIQRTQQEDSAVYLCASSLGQASPGNTIYFGEGSWLTVV.

The CDR3 reads CASSLGGGAPGEAFF. The CDR3 DNA is TGTGCCAGCAGCCTAGGGGGCGGGGCACCTGGGGAAGCTTTCTTT. The V and J genes are TRBV11-3 and TRBJ1-1; 7 bases are shared with TRBD1. The germline V gene has CDR1 SGHNT and CDR2 YENEEA. V lost 5 bases and J lost 8; bases outside the gene matches: 14. There are 15 residues in the CDR3.

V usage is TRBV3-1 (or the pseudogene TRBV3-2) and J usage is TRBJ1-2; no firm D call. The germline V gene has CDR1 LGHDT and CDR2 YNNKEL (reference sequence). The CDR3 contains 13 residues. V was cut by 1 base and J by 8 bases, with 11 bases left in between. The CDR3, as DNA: TGTGCCAGCAGCCAAGCTACAGCTGGGGGCTACACCTTC. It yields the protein CASSQATAGGYTF.